This T cell receptor (beta chain) was sequenced during a study of patients and donors after allogeneic stem cell transplantation. V was clipped by 5 bases and J by 4 bases, with 19 bases between them. Germline assignment: CDR1 KGHDR and CDR2 SFDVKD. The CDR3 spans 16 residues. From the RT-PCR reads, TCRdb called clonotypes with MiXCR, one entry per CDR3 protein. The data contain about 960,000 distinct CDR3 sequences, about a sixth of them singletons. This chain uses TRBV24-1 with TRBJ1-2; unclear D gene. The clonotype comes from a human donor who was either an allogeneic HSCT recipient or a stem cell or donor lymphocyte infusion donor (not recorded which). It is not recorded whose cells these are; they may come from a transplant donor. The specimen was blood, either unsorted or a sorted T cell fraction (not recorded which). Here the CDR3 reads CATSAPLGREGYGYTF. The DNA of the CDR3 is TGTGCCACCAGTGCTCCTCTCGGGCGGGAAGGCTATGGCTACACCTTC.